The entry that follows covers one T cell receptor (beta chain) sequence. This specimen comes from a study of shared clonotypes between healthy human individuals. The study ran the assay at deep level. The table came from immunoSEQ multiplex PCR; TCRdb's copy has only in-frame clones and leaves some out. In the table there are about 2.4 million clones, around 94% of which are singletons. Nashville, Tennessee was home to all donors, who were Caucasian adults. The sequencing sample was made of naive CD4+ T cells sorted from blood. Subset noted: CD45RA+ positively selected. This clonotype was sampled from a young man in good health.

CDR3 in amino acids: CASSLNRGIGEQYF. The DNA for the CDR3 is TGTGCCAGCAGCTTAAATCGGGGAATTGGCGAGCAGTACTTC. The V gene is TRBV7-8, the J gene TRBJ2-7; maybe TRBD2 (5 bases). This CDR3 has 14 residues. Per the germline V gene, CDR1 is SGHVS and CDR2 is FQNEAQ. Trimming pared 2 bases from V and 6 bases from J, leaving 14 bases between.